Included here is one TCR beta chain sequence, with context. Its antigen is currently not known. No base quality values were provided; no much bigger clone lies one nucleotide off. The instrument was an Illumina MiSeq. Through fastp at Q25 and MiXCR, TCRdb rebuilt clones from the public reads, retaining in-frame beta chains. CDR3 protein duplicates are merged, each entry listing the most common genes and DNA. The sample yields a few thousand distinct CDR3 sequences; less than 9.5% were counted once. Together, the top ten hold approximately 9.4% of the sample. The data derive from a study. The germline V and J ends show losses of 6 bases and 4 bases respectively, and no gene match explains 10 bases of the junction. The germline V gene gives CDR1 as SQVTM and CDR2 as ANQGSEA. Taken from cysteine to phenylalanine, the CDR3 has 14 residues. Only the CDR3 region is kept as DNA, spanning 42 bases read in frame from base 1.

The sequence links TRBV29-1 to TRBJ1-1; 8 of the junction bases match TRBD1. The specimen sequenced was CD4+ T cells from synovial fluid. The receptor comes from a human donor with rheumatoid arthritis. At the DNA level, the sequence is TGCAGCGTGGAGGGGACAGGAGCCTTCACTGAAGCTTTCTTT. The resulting protein is CSVEGTGAFTEAFF.